What follows is one TCR beta chain and its context. Some clones are missing from TCRdb's copy, which holds only in-frame ones; the method was immunoSEQ multiplex PCR. The sample consists of more than 70,000 clones, 92% of them appearing once. These data belong to a study of T cell changes during pregnancy in multiple sclerosis. With 4 bases clipped from V and 3 bases from J, the junction kept 2 bases outside the gene matches. Germline values: CDR1 GTSNPN, CDR2 SVGIG (reference sequence). The CDR3 runs 12 residues. The rearrangement uses TRBV30 and TRBJ1-2; 7 bases fit TRBD1. This sample comprised peripheral blood, obtained before pregnancy. The origin of this receptor is a female donor with multiple sclerosis, enrolled in a pregnancy study. CDR3 in DNA: TGTGCCTGGATCAGGGGGGACTATGGCTACACCTTC. Translating it yields CAWIRGDYGYTF. The full variable domain, with the rest looked up from reference TRBV30 and TRBJ1-2, is SQTIHQWPATLVQPVGSPLSLECTVEGTSNPNLYWYRQAAGRGLQLLFYSVGIGQISSEVPQNLSASRPQDRQFILSSKKLLLSDSGFYLCAWIRGDYGYTFGSGTRLTVV.